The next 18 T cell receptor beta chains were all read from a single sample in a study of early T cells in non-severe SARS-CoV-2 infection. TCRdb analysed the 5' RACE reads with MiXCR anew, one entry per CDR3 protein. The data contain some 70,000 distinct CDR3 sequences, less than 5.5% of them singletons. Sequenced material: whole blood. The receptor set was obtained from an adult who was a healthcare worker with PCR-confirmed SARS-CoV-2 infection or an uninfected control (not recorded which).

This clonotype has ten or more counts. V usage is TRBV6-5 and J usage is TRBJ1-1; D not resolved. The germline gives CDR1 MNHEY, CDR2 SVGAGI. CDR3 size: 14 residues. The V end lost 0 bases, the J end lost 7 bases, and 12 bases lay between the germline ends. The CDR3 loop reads CASSYSKGTYEAFF. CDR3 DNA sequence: TGTGCCAGCAGTTACTCGAAGGGTACCTATGAAGCTTTCTTT.

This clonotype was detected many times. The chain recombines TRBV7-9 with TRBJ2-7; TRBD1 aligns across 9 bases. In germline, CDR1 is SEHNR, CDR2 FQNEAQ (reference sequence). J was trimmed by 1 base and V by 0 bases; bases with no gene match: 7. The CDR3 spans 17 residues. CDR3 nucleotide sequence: TGTGCCAGCAGCTTAGCGCCGGGACAGGGAATGTCCTACGAGCAGTACTTC. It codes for CASSLAPGQGMSYEQYF. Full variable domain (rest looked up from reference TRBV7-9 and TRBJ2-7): DTGVSQNPRHKITKRGQNVTFRCDPISEHNRLYWYRQTLGQGPEFLTYFQNEAQLEKSRLLSDRFSAERPKGSFSTLEIQRTEQGDSAMYLCASSLAPGQGMSYEQYFGPGTRLTVT.

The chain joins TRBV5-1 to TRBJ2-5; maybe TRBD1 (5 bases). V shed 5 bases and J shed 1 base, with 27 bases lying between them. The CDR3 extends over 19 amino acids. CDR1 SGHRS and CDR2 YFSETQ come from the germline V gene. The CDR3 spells CASRPQTVSAPNTQETQYF. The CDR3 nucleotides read TGCGCCAGCAGACCCCAGACAGTCAGTGCGCCAAACACCCAAGAGACCCAGTACTTC. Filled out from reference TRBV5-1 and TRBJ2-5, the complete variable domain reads KAGVTQTPRYLIKTRGQQVTLSCSPISGHRSVSWYQQTPGQGLQFLFEYFSETQRNKGNFPGRFSGRQFSNSRSEMNVSTLELGDSALYLCASRPQTVSAPNTQETQYFGPGTRLLVL.

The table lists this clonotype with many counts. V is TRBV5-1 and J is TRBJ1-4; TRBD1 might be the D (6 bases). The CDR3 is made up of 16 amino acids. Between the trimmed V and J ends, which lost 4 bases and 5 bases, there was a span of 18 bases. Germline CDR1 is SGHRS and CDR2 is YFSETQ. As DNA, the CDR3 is TGCGCCAGCAGCCCGGTCGCAGGGGCGGGAAATGAAAAACTGTTTTTT. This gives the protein CASSPVAGAGNEKLFF.

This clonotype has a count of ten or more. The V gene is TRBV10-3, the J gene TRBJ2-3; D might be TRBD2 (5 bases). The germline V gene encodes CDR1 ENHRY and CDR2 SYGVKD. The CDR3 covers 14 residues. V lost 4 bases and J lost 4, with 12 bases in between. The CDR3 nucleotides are TGTGCCATCAGTGGAGTGTTGGGAGCAGATACGCAGTATTTT. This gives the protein CAISGVLGADTQYF.

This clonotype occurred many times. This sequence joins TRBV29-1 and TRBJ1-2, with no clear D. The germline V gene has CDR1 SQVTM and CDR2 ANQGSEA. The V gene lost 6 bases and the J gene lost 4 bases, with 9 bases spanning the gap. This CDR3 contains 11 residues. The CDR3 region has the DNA TGCAGCGTCCCAACGACCTATGGCTACACCTTC. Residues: CSVPTTYGYTF.

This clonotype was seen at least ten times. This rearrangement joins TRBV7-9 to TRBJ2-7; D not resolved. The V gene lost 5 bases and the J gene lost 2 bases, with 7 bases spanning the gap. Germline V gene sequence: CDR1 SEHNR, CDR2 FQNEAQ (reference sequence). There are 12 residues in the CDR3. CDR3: CASSLGAYEQYF. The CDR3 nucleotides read TGTGCCAGCAGCCTTGGGGCCTACGAGCAGTACTTC.

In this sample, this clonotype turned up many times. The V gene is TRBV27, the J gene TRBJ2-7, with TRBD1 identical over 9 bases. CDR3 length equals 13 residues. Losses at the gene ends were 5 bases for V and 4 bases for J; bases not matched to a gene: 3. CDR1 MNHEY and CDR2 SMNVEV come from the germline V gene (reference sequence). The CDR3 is CASSSGTGYEQYF. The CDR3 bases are TGTGCCAGCAGTAGCGGGACAGGGTACGAGCAGTACTTC.

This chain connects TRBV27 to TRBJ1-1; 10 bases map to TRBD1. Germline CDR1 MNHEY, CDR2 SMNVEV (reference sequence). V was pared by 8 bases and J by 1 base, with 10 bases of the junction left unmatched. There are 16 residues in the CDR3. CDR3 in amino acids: CASASGQGTRNTEAFF. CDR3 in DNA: TGTGCCAGCGCGTCGGGACAGGGGACCAGGAACACTGAAGCTTTCTTT.

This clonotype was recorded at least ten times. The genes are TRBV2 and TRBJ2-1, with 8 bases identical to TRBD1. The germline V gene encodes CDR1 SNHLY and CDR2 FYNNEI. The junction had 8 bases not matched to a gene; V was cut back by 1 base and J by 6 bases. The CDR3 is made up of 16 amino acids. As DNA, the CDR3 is TGTGCCAGCAGTGAAGGACGGGACAGGCATTTCAATGAGCAGTTCTTC. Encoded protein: CASSEGRDRHFNEQFF.

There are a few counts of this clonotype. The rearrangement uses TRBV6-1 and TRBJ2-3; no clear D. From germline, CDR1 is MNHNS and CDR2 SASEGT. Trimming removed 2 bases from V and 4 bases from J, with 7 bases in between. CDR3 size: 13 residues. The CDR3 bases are TGTGCCAGCAGTGAAAGACTCCCAGATACGCAGTATTTT. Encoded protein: CASSERLPDTQYF.

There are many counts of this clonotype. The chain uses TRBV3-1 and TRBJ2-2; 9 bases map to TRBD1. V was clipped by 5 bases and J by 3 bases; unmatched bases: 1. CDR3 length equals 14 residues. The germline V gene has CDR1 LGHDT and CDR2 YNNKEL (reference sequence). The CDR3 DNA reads TGTGCCAGCAGCTGGACAGGGGACACCGGGGAGCTGTTTTTT. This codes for CASSWTGDTGELFF.

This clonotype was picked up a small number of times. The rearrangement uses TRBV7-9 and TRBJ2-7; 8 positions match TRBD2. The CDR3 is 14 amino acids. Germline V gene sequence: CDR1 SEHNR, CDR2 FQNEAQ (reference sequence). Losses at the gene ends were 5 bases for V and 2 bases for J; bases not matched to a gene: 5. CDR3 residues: CASSPGTSPYEQYF. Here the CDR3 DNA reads TGTGCCAGCAGCCCCGGGACTAGTCCCTACGAGCAGTACTTC.

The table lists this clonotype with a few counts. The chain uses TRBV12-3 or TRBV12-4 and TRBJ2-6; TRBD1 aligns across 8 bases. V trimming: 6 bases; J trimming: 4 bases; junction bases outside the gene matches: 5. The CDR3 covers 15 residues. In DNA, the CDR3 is TGTGCCAGCAGACACAGGGGGGCAGGGGCCAACGTCCTGACTTTC. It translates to CASRHRGAGANVLTF.

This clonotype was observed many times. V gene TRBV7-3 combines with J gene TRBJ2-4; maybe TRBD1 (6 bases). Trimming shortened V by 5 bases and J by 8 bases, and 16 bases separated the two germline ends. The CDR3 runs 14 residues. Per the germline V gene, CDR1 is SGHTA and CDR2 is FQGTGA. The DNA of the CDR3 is TGTGCCAGCAGCACAGGGACATCAGAAGACATTCAGTACTTC. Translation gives CASSTGTSEDIQYF.

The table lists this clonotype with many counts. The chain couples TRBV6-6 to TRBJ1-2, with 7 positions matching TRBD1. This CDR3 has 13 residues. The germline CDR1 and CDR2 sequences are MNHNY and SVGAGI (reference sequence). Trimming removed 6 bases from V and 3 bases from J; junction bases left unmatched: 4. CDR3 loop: CASSPTGDYGYTF. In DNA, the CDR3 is TGTGCCAGCAGCCCTACAGGGGACTATGGCTACACCTTC.

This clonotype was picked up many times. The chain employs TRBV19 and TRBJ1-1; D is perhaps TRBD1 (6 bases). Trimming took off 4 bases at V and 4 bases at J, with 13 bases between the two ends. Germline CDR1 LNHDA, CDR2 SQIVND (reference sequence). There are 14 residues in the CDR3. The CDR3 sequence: CASSTQRTVTEAFF. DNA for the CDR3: TGTGCCAGTAGTACCCAACGGACAGTCACTGAAGCTTTCTTT. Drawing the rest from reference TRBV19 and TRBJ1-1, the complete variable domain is DGGITQSPKYLFRKEGQNVTLSCEQNLNHDAMYWYRQDPGQGLRLIYYSQIVNDFQKGDIAEGYSVSREKKESFPLTVTSAQKNPTAFYLCASSTQRTVTEAFFGQGTRLTVV.

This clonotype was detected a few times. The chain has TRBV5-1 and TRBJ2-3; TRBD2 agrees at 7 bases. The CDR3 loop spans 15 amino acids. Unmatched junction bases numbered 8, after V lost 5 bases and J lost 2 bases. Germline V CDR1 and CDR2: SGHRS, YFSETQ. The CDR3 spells CASRSAGLLTDTQYF. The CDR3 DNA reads TGCGCCAGCAGGTCTGCGGGACTACTCACAGATACGCAGTATTTT.